This TCR beta chain was found in a study of T-cell reconstitution after alpha-beta-depleted transplantation in children. For TCRbeta, the library was prepared with unique molecular identifiers. MiXCR, applied by TCRdb to the PCR reads, yields one record per CDR3 protein. The table records some 500,000 distinct CDR3 sequences, approximately 20% of them present only once. This CDR3 has 13 residues. CDR1 is SGHDT and CDR2 is YYEEEE in the germline V gene. V lost 3 bases, J lost 3 bases, and 10 bases lay in between. This receptor was obtained from a human donor who donated a stem cell graft to a child with acute lymphoblastic leukemia. The sample consisted of PBMCs from the stem cell graft donor, taken from the stem cell graft. The genes are TRBV5-6 and TRBJ2-7, with unresolved D. The CDR3: CASSYTEFYEQYF. The DNA for the CDR3 is TGTGCCAGCAGCTACACCGAATTCTACGAGCAGTACTTC.